The present T cell receptor beta chain was sequenced within a study of Graves' ophthalmopathy and Graves' hyperthyroidism. RNA transcripts were the template, and TCR beta CDR3 regions were amplified from them. The workflow started with a first-round RT-PCR run with HTBI primers and then moved on to a second-round multiplex PCR. Using its own MiXCR run on the multiplex PCR reads, TCRdb lists one record per CDR3 protein. The repertoire holds some 750,000 distinct CDR3 sequences, with roughly two fifths as singletons. The CDR3 is 16 residues long. Germline V gives CDR1 SEHNR, CDR2 FQNEAQ (reference sequence). The V and J ends lost 11 bases and 0 bases respectively, with 19 bases between them. Only a few counts were recorded for this clonotype.

The chain carries TRBV7-9 and TRBJ1-4; no firm D call. The sequence derives from an adult man with Graves' ophthalmopathy. Source material: peripheral blood. In DNA form, the CDR3 reads TGTGCCTGCCCTATGTTGAACGACGCAACTAATGAAAAACTGTTTTTT. It yields the protein CACPMLNDATNEKLFF.